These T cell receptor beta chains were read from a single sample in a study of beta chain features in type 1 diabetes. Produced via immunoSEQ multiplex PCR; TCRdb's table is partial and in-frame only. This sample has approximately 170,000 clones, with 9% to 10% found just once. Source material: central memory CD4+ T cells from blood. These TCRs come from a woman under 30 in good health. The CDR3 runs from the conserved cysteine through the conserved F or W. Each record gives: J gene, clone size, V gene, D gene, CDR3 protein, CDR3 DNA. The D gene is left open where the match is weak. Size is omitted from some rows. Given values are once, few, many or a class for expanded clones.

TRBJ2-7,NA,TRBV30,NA,CAWGTFSYEQYF,TGTGCCTGGGGGACTTTTTCCTACGAGCAGTACTTC
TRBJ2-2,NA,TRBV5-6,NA,CASSLDRGPNTGELFF,TGTGCCAGCAGCTTGGACCGCGGCCCGAACACCGGGGAGCTGTTTTTT
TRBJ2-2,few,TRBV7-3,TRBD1,CASSPIPGPDRVSPNTGELFF,TGTGCCAGCAGCCCAATTCCCGGGCCCGACAGGGTCAGTCCGAACACCGGGGAGCTGTTTTTT
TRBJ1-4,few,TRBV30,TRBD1,CAWNPGTGEEKLFF,TGTGCCTGGAATCCCGGGACAGGGGAGGAAAAACTGTTTTTT
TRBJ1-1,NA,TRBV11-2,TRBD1,CASSRQGVGTEAFF,TGTGCCAGCAGCCGACAGGGGGTTGGAACTGAAGCTTTCTTT
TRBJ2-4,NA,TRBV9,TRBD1,CASSVGQGGIQYF,TGTGCCAGCAGCGTAGGACAGGGTGGCATTCAGTACTTC
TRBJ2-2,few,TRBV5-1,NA,CASSPRTENTGELFF,TGCGCCAGCAGCCCTCGGACAGAGAACACCGGGGAGCTGTTTTTT
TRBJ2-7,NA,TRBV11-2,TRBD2,CASSLAASGSYEQYF,TGTGCCAGCAGCTTAGCGGCTAGCGGATCCTACGAGCAGTACTTC
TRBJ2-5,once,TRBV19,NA,CASSTLLGAGEVETQYF,TGTGCCAGTAGTACTCTGTTGGGGGCGGGGGAGGTCGAGACCCAGTACTTC
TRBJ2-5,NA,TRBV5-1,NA,CASSVEEGFQETQYF,TGCGCCAGCAGCGTGGAGGAGGGGTTCCAAGAGACCCAGTACTTC
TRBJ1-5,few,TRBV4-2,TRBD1,CASSQISGTGGNQPQHF,TGTGCCAGCAGCCAGATATCAGGGACAGGGGGCAATCAGCCCCAGCATTTT
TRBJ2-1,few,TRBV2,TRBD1,CASTGQDNEQFF,TGTGCCAGCACCGGACAGGACAATGAGCAGTTCTTC
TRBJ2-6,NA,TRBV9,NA,CASSVATGSGANVLTF,TGTGCCAGCAGCGTAGCTACGGGCTCTGGGGCCAACGTCCTGACTTTC
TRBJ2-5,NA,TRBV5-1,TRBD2,CASSVAGDPGTQYF,TGCGCCAGCAGCGTGGCGGGAGACCCGGGGACCCAGTACTTC
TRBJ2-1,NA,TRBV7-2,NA,CASSGASGARSNEQFF,TGTGCCAGCAGCGGAGCCTCGGGAGCCAGGTCCAATGAGCAGTTCTTC
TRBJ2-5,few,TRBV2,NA,CASSGVILGETQYF,TGTGCCAGCAGTGGGGTTATTCTCGGGGAGACCCAGTACTTC
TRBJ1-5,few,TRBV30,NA,CAWSVRSNQPQHF,TGTGCCTGGAGTGTGCGGAGCAATCAGCCCCAGCATTTT
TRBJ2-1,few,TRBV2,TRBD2,CASSESGGNNEQFF,TGTGCCAGCAGTGAGAGCGGGGGGAACAATGAGCAGTTCTTC
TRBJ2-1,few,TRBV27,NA,CASSRVIGNEQFF,TGTGCCAGCAGTCGGGTAATCGGCAATGAGCAGTTCTTC
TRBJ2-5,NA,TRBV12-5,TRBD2,CASAPRLAAQGETQYF,TGTGCTAGTGCCCCAAGACTAGCGGCCCAGGGGGAGACCCAGTACTTC
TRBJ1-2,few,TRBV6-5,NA,CASSYEEMGYGYTF,TGTGCCAGCAGTTACGAGGAAATGGGCTATGGCTACACCTTC
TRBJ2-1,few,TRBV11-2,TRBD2,CASSLKASGSYNEQFF,TGTGCCAGCAGCTTGAAGGCTAGCGGGAGTTACAATGAGCAGTTCTTC
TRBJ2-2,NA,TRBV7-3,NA,CASSLGPGEIDTGELFF,TGTGCCAGCAGCTTAGGGCCAGGGGAAATCGACACCGGGGAGCTGTTTTTT